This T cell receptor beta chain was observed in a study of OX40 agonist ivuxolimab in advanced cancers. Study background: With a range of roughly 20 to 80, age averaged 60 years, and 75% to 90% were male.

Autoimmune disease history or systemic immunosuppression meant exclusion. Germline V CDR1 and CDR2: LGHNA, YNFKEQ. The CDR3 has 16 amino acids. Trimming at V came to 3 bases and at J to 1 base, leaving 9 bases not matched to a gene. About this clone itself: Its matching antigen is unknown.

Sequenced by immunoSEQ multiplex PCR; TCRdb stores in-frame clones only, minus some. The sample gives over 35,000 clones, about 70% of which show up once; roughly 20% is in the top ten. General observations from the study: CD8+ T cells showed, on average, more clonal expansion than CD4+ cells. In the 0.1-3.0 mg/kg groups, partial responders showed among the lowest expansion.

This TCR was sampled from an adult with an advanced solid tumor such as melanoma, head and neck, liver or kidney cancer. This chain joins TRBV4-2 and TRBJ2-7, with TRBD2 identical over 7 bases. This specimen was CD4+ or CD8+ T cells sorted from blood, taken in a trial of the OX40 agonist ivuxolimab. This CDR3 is CASSHVGTITSYEQYF. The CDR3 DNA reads TGTGCCAGCAGCCATGTCGGGACTATCACGTCCTACGAGCAGTACTTC.